The source of this TCR beta chain is a study of identical twins. Whole-study results and caveats: Cross-sectional statistical analysis was relied on for the conclusions, without the same donors being followed. Out-of-frame beta chain sequences displayed weaker excess sharing between twins. Fewer insertions marked abundant cord blood beta clonotypes; young adult naive trended weakly, memory not at all.

Healthy Caucasians supplied all donations. About this clonotype: Its antigen is not identified.

Using its own MiXCR run on the 5' RACE reads, TCRdb lists one record per CDR3 protein. The repertoire includes 350,000 to 400,000 distinct CDR3 sequences, roughly 10% of them detected once, and approximately 9.3% sits in the top ten. The CDR3 sequence is 12 residues long. Germline V gene data show CDR1 as SEHNR and CDR2 as FQNEAQ (reference sequence). Trimming removed 8 bases at V and 0 bases at J, with 8 bases between. The sample consisted of naive T cells sorted from blood. This chain connects TRBV7-9 to TRBJ2-7; D unclear. This TCR came from a woman aged 45 to 65 in good health. The CDR3 is CASAQSSYEQYF. The CDR3 DNA sequence: TGTGCCAGCGCCCAAAGCTCCTACGAGCAGTACTTC.